Listed here are 10 T cell receptor beta chains from one sample, sequenced in a study of blood T cell repertoires in COVID-19. The table came from immunoSEQ multiplex PCR; TCRdb's copy has only in-frame clones and leaves some out. This table holds about 83,000 clones, 88% found once. The sequencing input was peripheral blood. These receptors were collected from a human donor in a cohort sampled during active COVID-19.

The chain couples TRBV5-4 to TRBJ1-1, with 8 bases matching TRBD1. Germline assignment: CDR1 SGHNT and CDR2 YYREEE (reference sequence). The trim removed 4 bases at V and 10 bases at J, leaving 12 bases unmatched. The CDR3 runs to 14 residues. The CDR3 coding sequence is TGTGCCAGCAGCCCGGACAGGGCCGGATTGGGAGCTTTCTTT. Its translation: CASSPDRAGLGAFF. Based on the CDR3 plus reference TRBV5-4 and TRBJ1-1, the full variable domain is ETGVTQSPTHLIKTRGQQVTLRCSSQSGHNTVSWYQQALGQGPQFIFQYYREEENGRGNFPPRFSGLQFPNYSSELNVNALELDDSALYLCASSPDRAGLGAFFGQGTRLTVV.

This chain connects TRBV9 to TRBJ2-1; 8 nucleotides align to TRBD2. CDR1 is SGDLS and CDR2 is YYNGEE in the germline V gene. After removal of 4 bases from V and 6 bases from J, the junction contained 3 bases not matched to a gene. CDR3 size: 13 residues. The CDR3 sequence is CASSISGINEQFF. The CDR3 DNA reads TGTGCCAGCAGCATTAGCGGGATCAATGAGCAGTTCTTC.

The J gene is TRBJ2-6, the V gene TRBV4-2; D ambiguous. Trimming left V 0 bases short and J 0 bases short, with 9 bases between. This CDR3 has 17 residues. Germline CDR1 is LGHNA and CDR2 is YNFKEQ. The CDR3: CASSQDWATSGANVLTF. The CDR3 DNA reads as TGTGCCAGCAGCCAAGATTGGGCGACCTCTGGGGCCAACGTCCTGACTTTC.

The V and J genes are TRBV24-1 and TRBJ1-2, with TRBD1 matching 10 bases. The germline V gene encodes CDR1 KGHDR and CDR2 SFDVKD. The CDR3 covers 17 residues. V lost 1 base to trimming and J lost 1 base; unmatched junction nucleotides: 5. Here the CDR3 reads CATSDFSRDRGNYGYTF. CDR3 coding DNA: TGTGCCACCAGTGATTTTTCAAGGGACAGGGGTAACTATGGCTACACCTTC.

The chain carries TRBV5-1 and TRBJ2-7; no firm D call. Germline V lookup: CDR1 SGHRS, CDR2 YFSETQ. V was trimmed by 0 bases and J by 1 base, leaving 8 bases between them. CDR3 length: 14 residues. In DNA form, the CDR3 reads TGCGCCAGCAGCTTGGGGGCTGATTCCTACGAGCAGTACTTC. As protein: CASSLGADSYEQYF.

The J gene is TRBJ1-3, the V gene TRBV2, with TRBD1 identical over 7 bases. The trim removed 3 bases at V and 7 bases at J, leaving 12 bases unmatched. CDR3 length: 16 amino acids. Germline assignment: CDR1 SNHLY and CDR2 FYNNEI. The CDR3 nucleotides are TGTGCCAGCAGTGAGGAGGACAGGCGGGCATGGAACACCATATATTTT. Protein sequence: CASSEEDRRAWNTIYF.

The chain has TRBV10-3 and TRBJ1-5; possible D gene TRBD1, 5 bases. There are 15 residues in the CDR3. The V end lost 0 bases, the J end lost 4 bases, and 10 bases lay between the germline ends. Germline lookup yields CDR1 ENHRY and CDR2 SYGVKD. The CDR3, as DNA: TGTGCCATCAGTGAGTCGCGACAGTCTAATCAGCCCCAGCATTTT. Protein product: CAISESRQSNQPQHF.

V gene TRBV5-6 combines with J gene TRBJ2-1; 10 bases map to TRBD2. The V gene end was trimmed by 2 bases and the J gene end by 0 bases; junction bases not matched to a gene: 8. Germline V gives CDR1 SGHDT, CDR2 YYEEEE. The CDR3 loop spans 18 amino acids. CDR3 in amino acids: CASSFYDPSGSSYNEQFF. The CDR3, as DNA: TGTGCCAGCAGCTTTTATGACCCTAGCGGGAGCTCCTACAATGAGCAGTTCTTC.

This sequence joins TRBV12-3 or TRBV12-4 and TRBJ1-4, with D perhaps matching TRBD1 (5 bases). V was trimmed by 3 bases and J by 8 bases, leaving 10 bases between them. The CDR3 consists of 13 residues. The CDR3 loop reads CASSLTVEEKLFF. DNA for the CDR3: TGTGCCAGCAGTTTGACAGTAGAAGAAAAACTGTTTTTT.

The chain couples TRBV6-2 or TRBV6-3 to TRBJ2-7, with TRBD1 as a possible D gene (5 bases). This CDR3 has 13 residues. With 2 bases removed from V and 2 bases from J, the gap between germline ends came to 7 bases. Germline CDR1 MNHEY, CDR2 SVGEGT. The DNA of the CDR3 is TGTGCCAGCAGTTACCCACAGGCCTACGAGCAGTACTTC. It is translated as CASSYPQAYEQYF.